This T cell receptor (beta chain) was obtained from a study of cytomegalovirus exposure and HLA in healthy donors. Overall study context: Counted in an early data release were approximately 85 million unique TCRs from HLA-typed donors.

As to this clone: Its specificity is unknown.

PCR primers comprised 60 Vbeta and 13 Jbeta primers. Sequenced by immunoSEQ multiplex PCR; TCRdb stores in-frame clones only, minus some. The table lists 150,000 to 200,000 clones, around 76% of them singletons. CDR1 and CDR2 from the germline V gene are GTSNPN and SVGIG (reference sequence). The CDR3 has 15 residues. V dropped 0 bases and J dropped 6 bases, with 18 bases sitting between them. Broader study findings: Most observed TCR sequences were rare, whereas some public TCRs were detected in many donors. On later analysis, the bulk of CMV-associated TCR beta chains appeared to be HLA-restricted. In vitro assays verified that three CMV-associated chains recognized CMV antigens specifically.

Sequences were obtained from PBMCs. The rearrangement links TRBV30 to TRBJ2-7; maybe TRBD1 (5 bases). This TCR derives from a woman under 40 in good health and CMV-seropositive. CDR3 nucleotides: TGTGCCTGGAGTGTACCGTCTAAGGGGAAATCCGAGCAGTACTTC. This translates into CAWSVPSKGKSEQYF.